These T cell receptor beta chains were read from a single sample in a study of T cell responses to AZD1222 COVID-19 vaccine. Sequencing was performed with immunoSEQ multiplex PCR; in TCRdb, only in-frame clones are kept and a portion is missing. The table has 98,000 or so clones, about 88% seen once. Source: peripheral blood, taken on day 0 of AZD1222 vaccination. The receptor source for this set is an adult in good health. Both conserved end residues are part of each CDR3. Fields, in order: V gene, D gene, clone size, J gene, CDR3 DNA, CDR3 protein. A D gene is named only where the DNA matches it firmly. Expanded clones are given a class, and other clones once, few, many or no size at all.

>TRBV19|-|-|TRBJ1-5
TGTGCCAGTAGTATTGGAAGGGGGGGCGGTCAGCCCCAGCATTTT
CASSIGRGGGQPQHF
>TRBV5-4|TRBD1|-|TRBJ1-4
TGTGCCAGCAGCTCCAACAGGGGGCTTAATGAAAAACTGTTTTTT
CASSSNRGLNEKLFF
>TRBV4-1|TRBD2|once|TRBJ2-7
TGCGCCAGCAGCCCGGGGACTAGCGGGGGAGCGAACTACGAGCAGTACTTC
CASSPGTSGGANYEQYF
>TRBV29-1|-|-|TRBJ1-1
TGCAGCGCCCGGACAATGGGGAACACTGAAGCTTTCTTT
CSARTMGNTEAFF
>TRBV5-6|-|-|TRBJ2-1
TGTGCCAGCAGCCGAGGGACTTCTTACAATGAGCAGTTCTTC
CASSRGTSYNEQFF
>TRBV4-1|-|-|TRBJ2-1
TGCGCCAGCAGCCAAGTACAGTCGGAGCAGTTCTTC
CASSQVQSEQFF
>TRBV18|TRBD1|-|TRBJ1-1
TGTGCCAGCTCACCACCGGAGGGGGCGATCACTGAAGCTTTCTTT
CASSPPEGAITEAFF
>TRBV19|TRBD2|-|TRBJ2-3
TGTGCCACGGGGGGTGGGGGCACAGATACGCAGTATTTT
CATGGGGTDTQYF
>TRBV18|-|-|TRBJ1-2
TGTGCCAGCTCACCAAAAGAGCAGGGATCCAACTATGGCTACACCTTC
CASSPKEQGSNYGYTF
>TRBV9|-|-|TRBJ1-2
TGTGCCAGCAGCGGCCTTATCTATGGCTACACCTTC
CASSGLIYGYTF
>TRBV6-1|-|-|TRBJ2-7
TGTGCCAGCAGTGACGGCCTATCGGGACAGTACTTC
CASSDGLSGQYF
>TRBV5-1|-|-|TRBJ2-1
TGCGCCAGCAGCGGCTGGGAGGGGGCAGGAGACTCCTACAATGAGCAGTTCTTC
CASSGWEGAGDSYNEQFF
>TRBV4-2|-|-|TRBJ2-1
TGTGCCAGCAGCCCAAGTGGACAGGGAGGGAATGAGCAGTTCTTC
CASSPSGQGGNEQFF
>TRBV6-6|-|-|TRBJ1-1
TGTGCCAGCAGTTACAGGGACGGAAACACTGAAGCTTTCTTT
CASSYRDGNTEAFF
>TRBV2|-|-|TRBJ1-4
TGTGCCAGCAGTGAAAATTTCTCGGATGAAAAACTGTTTTTT
CASSENFSDEKLFF
>TRBV29-1|-|-|TRBJ2-1
TGCAGCGTTGAAGGTCTTAGGGTCTATGAGCAGTTCTTC
CSVEGLRVYEQFF
>TRBV5-1|TRBD1|-|TRBJ1-1
TGCGCCAGCAGCTTGGAACAGGGGGCTAGTGAAGCTTTCTTT
CASSLEQGASEAFF
>TRBV6-6|TRBD2|-|TRBJ2-3
TGTGCCAGCAGTCGAAGACTAGCGGTCGGTACAGATACGCAGTATTTT
CASSRRLAVGTDTQYF
>TRBV6-6|-|-|TRBJ1-1
TGTGCCAGCAGTTACCTCGCCTTAACTAACACTGAAGCTTTCTTT
CASSYLALTNTEAFF
>TRBV9|TRBD1|-|TRBJ2-7
TGTGCCAGCAGCGTAGGGGCAGGGGGCATAGAGTACGAGCAGTACTTC
CASSVGAGGIEYEQYF